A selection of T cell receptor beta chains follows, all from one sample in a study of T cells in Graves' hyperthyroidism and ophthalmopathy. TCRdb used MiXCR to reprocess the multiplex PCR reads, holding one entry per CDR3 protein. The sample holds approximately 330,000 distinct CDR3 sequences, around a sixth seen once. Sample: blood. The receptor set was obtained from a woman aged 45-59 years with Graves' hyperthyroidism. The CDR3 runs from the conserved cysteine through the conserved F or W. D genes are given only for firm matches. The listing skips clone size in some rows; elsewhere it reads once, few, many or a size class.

CAFTTENTEAFF,TGCGCCTTTACGACCGAGAACACTGAAGCTTTCTTT,TRBJ1-1,TRBV5-1,NA,NA
CASSGLAGYSYEQYF,TGCGCCAGCAGCGGACTAGCGGGATACTCCTACGAGCAGTACTTC,TRBJ2-7,TRBV5-1,many,TRBD2
CASSLPQQGGSTEAFF,TGCGCCAGCAGCTTGCCTCAACAGGGAGGGAGCACTGAAGCTTTCTTT,TRBJ1-1,TRBV5-1,many,NA
CAWSGSGNTIYF,TGTGCCTGGAGCGGGTCTGGAAACACCATATATTTT,TRBJ1-3,TRBV30,many,NA
CASNYEYEQYF,TGTGCCAGCAACTACGAATACGAGCAGTACTTC,TRBJ2-7,TRBV2,NA,NA
CASSFRQGPYTGELFF,TGTGCCAGCAGTTTTAGACAGGGTCCTTACACCGGGGAGCTGTTTTTT,TRBJ2-2,TRBV27,NA,TRBD1
CASSLARGQGYQETQYF,TGTGCCAGCAGCTTAGCGCGTGGACAGGGGTACCAAGAGACCCAGTACTTC,TRBJ2-5,TRBV7-9,NA,TRBD1
CASTSARGLAGNTGELFF,TGTGCCAGCACATCGGCGCGGGGGTTGGCCGGGAACACCGGGGAGCTGTTTTTT,TRBJ2-2,TRBV6-1,NA,TRBD2
CASSTGDRDQPQHF,TGCGCCAGCAGCACAGGGGACAGGGATCAGCCCCAGCATTTT,TRBJ1-5,TRBV5-1,NA,TRBD1
CASSQLPLDRAGELFF,TGTGCCAGCAGCCAGTTACCACTGGACAGGGCCGGGGAGCTGTTTTTT,TRBJ2-2,TRBV4-2,few,TRBD1
CATSDASQDRGVLSTDTQYF,TGTGCCACCAGTGACGCCTCACAGGACAGGGGCGTTCTTAGCACAGATACGCAGTATTTT,TRBJ2-3,TRBV24-1,few,TRBD1
CASGGSGEKLFF,TGTGCCAGCGGAGGTTCCGGTGAAAAACTGTTTTTT,TRBJ1-4,TRBV3-1,few,NA
CASGHDDSYSYNEQFF,TGTGCCAGCGGCCATGACGACAGTTACTCCTACAATGAGCAGTTCTTC,TRBJ2-1,TRBV3-1,once,NA
CSAGGTRGGTDTQYF,TGCAGTGCCGGAGGGACGCGGGGTGGCACAGATACGCAGTATTTT,TRBJ2-3,TRBV20-1,NA,NA
CASSEGQGGEQFF,TGCGCCAGCAGTGAGGGGCAGGGAGGTGAGCAGTTCTTC,TRBJ2-1,TRBV10-2,NA,NA
CSAEEGRTEAFF,TGCAGTGCGGAAGAGGGTAGAACTGAAGCTTTCTTT,TRBJ1-1,TRBV20-1,few,NA
CASSPGTGSSGNTIYF,TGTGCCAGCTCACCGGGGACAGGAAGCTCTGGAAACACCATATATTTT,TRBJ1-3,TRBV18,few,TRBD1
CASSQRTSGGSGELFF,TGTGCCAGCAGCCAACGGACTAGCGGGGGTAGCGGGGAGCTGTTTTTT,TRBJ2-2,TRBV3-1,NA,TRBD2
CASTKTVNTEAFF,TGTGCCAGCACTAAGACGGTGAACACTGAAGCTTTCTTT,TRBJ1-1,TRBV2,many,NA
CASSLAGNTGELFF,TGCGCCAGCAGCTTGGCTGGGAACACCGGGGAGCTGTTTTTT,TRBJ2-2,TRBV5-1,many,NA
CASSPRRIMNTEAFF,TGTGCCAGCAGCCCCAGGCGGATCATGAACACTGAAGCTTTCTTT,TRBJ1-1,TRBV7-9,few,NA
CASSQTTRAQHF,TGTGCCAGCAGTCAGACCACTCGGGCCCAGCATTTT,TRBJ1-5,TRBV6-2/TRBV6-3,many,NA
CASSQGQGADTF,TGTGCCAGCAGCCAAGGACAGGGGGCGGACACCTTC,TRBJ1-2,TRBV3-1,many,TRBD1
CAIGKLAGHSSANTGELFF,TGTGCCATCGGTAAACTAGCGGGGCATTCCTCCGCGAACACCGGGGAGCTGTTTTTT,TRBJ2-2,TRBV10-3,NA,TRBD2
CASSYSMGQNSPLHF,TGTGCCAGCAGTTACTCGATGGGACAGAATTCACCCCTCCACTTT,TRBJ1-6,TRBV6-5,NA,TRBD1
CASSQEVSDTQYF,TGTGCCAGCAGCCAAGAGGTGTCAGATACGCAGTATTTT,TRBJ2-3,TRBV3-1,many,NA
CASSLGAGISYEQYF,TGTGCCAGCAGCTTAGGGGCAGGCATCTCCTACGAGCAGTACTTC,TRBJ2-7,TRBV7-8,many,NA
CASSLMYGTGELFF,TGTGCCAGCAGCTTAATGTATGGCACCGGGGAGCTGTTTTTT,TRBJ2-2,TRBV7-3,NA,NA
CASSEALSGGTGANVLTF,TGTGCCAGCAGTGAAGCGCTTAGTGGGGGAACTGGGGCCAACGTCCTGACTTTC,TRBJ2-6,TRBV2,few,NA
CASSQQGTNTEAFF,TGTGCCAGCAGCCAGCAAGGCACTAACACTGAAGCTTTCTTT,TRBJ1-1,TRBV3-1,many,NA
CASSLGLFGTSSYNEQFF,TGCGCCAGCAGCTTAGGCCTGTTCGGGACGAGCTCCTACAATGAGCAGTTCTTC,TRBJ2-1,TRBV5-1,many,NA
CASSPIRRDRAGELFF,TGTGCCAGCAGCCCCATACGCCGGGACAGGGCCGGGGAGCTGTTTTTT,TRBJ2-2,TRBV3-1,few,TRBD1
CSVEGGIQETQYF,TGCAGCGTGGAGGGAGGGATCCAAGAGACCCAGTACTTC,TRBJ2-5,TRBV29-1,NA,TRBD2
CASSLPETESSYEQYF,TGTGCCAGCAGTTTACCCGAGACAGAGAGCTCCTACGAGCAGTACTTC,TRBJ2-7,TRBV28,NA,NA
CASSIRLGLGDSPLHF,TGTGCCAGTAGTATCCGGTTGGGTCTTGGGGATTCACCCCTCCACTTT,TRBJ1-6,TRBV19,once,NA
CASSQGPGQNQPQHF,TGTGCCAGCAGCCAAGGACCGGGCCAAAATCAGCCCCAGCATTTT,TRBJ1-5,TRBV3-1,many,NA
CASSPGTGWEKLFF,TGTGCCAGCAGCCCTGGGACGGGGTGGGAAAAACTGTTTTTT,TRBJ1-4,TRBV11-2,many,NA
CASSFPPDYNEQFF,TGTGCCAGCAGTTTCCCCCCGGACTACAATGAGCAGTTCTTC,TRBJ2-1,TRBV28,many,NA
CASSLVLDEQFF,TGTGCCAGCAGCTTGGTGCTCGATGAGCAGTTCTTC,TRBJ2-1,TRBV5-6,many,NA
CASSPRDRDEQYF,TGTGCCAGCAGCCCCCGGGACAGGGACGAGCAGTACTTC,TRBJ2-7,TRBV7-8,NA,TRBD1
CASRPYLVQETQYF,TGTGCCAGCAGGCCCTACCTGGTCCAAGAGACCCAGTACTTC,TRBJ2-5,TRBV6-5,NA,NA
CASSGPLSNQPQHF,TGTGCCAGCAGTGGCCCGCTCAGCAATCAGCCCCAGCATTTT,TRBJ1-5,TRBV2,many,NA
CSARDRWDAYGYTF,TGCAGTGCTAGAGATCGGTGGGATGCCTATGGCTACACCTTC,TRBJ1-2,TRBV20-1,NA,NA
CSAGGGTGLHTEAFF,TGCAGTGCTGGGGGTGGGACAGGGCTGCACACTGAAGCTTTCTTT,TRBJ1-1,TRBV20-1,few,TRBD1
CSVEDAGGTGTDTQYF,TGCAGCGTTGAGGATGCGGGGGGCACAGGGACAGATACGCAGTATTTT,TRBJ2-3,TRBV29-1,few,TRBD2
CAWSVTGWPNEKLFF,TGTGCCTGGAGTGTAACAGGGTGGCCTAATGAAAAACTGTTTTTT,TRBJ1-4,TRBV30,many,NA
CASSPRPKQETQYF,TGTGCCAGCAGCCCACGCCCGAAACAAGAGACCCAGTACTTC,TRBJ2-5,TRBV12-3/TRBV12-4,many,NA
CASSLFDISSGNTIYF,TGTGCCAGCAGTTTATTTGACATCTCCTCTGGAAACACCATATATTTT,TRBJ1-3,TRBV28,few,NA
CASSAQSSGNTIYF,TGTGCCAGCAGCGCCCAGAGTTCGGGAAACACCATATATTTT,TRBJ1-3,TRBV5-8,NA,NA